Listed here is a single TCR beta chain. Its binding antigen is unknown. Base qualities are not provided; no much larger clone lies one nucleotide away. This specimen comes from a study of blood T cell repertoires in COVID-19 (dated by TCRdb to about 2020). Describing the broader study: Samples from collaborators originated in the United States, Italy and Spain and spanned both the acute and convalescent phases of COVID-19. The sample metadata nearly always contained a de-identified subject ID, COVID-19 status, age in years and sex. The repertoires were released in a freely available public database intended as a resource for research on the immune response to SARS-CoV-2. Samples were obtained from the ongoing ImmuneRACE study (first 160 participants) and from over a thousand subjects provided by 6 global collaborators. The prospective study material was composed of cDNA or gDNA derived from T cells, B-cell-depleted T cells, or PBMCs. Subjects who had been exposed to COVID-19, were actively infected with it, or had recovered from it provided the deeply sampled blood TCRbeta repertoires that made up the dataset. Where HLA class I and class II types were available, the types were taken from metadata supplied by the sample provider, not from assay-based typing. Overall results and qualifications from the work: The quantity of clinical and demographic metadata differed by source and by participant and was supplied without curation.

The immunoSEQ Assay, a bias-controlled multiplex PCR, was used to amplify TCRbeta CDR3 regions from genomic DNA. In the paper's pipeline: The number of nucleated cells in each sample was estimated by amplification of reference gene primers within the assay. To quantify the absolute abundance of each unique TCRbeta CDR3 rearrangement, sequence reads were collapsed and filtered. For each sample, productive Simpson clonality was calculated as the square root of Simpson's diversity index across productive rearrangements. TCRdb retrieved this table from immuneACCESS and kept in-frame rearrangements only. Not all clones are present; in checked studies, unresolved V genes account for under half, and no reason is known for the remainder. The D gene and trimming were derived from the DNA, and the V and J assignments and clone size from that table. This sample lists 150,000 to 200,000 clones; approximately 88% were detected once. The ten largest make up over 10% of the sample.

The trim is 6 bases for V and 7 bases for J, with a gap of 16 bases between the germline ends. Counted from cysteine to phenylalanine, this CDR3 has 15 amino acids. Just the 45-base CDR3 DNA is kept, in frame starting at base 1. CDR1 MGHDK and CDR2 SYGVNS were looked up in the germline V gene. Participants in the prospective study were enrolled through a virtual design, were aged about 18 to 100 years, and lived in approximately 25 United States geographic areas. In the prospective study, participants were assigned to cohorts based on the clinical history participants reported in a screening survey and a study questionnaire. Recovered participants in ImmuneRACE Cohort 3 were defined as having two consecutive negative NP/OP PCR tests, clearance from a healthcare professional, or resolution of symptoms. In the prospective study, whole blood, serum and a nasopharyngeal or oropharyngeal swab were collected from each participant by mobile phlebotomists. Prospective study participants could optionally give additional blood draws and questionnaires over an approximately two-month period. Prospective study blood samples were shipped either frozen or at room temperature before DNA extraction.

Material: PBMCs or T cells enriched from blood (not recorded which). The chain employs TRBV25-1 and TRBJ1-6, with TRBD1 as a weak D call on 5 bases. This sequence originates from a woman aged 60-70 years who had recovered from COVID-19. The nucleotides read TGTGCCAGCAGAGCTCAGGGTGCGGGGAATTCACCCCTCCACTTT. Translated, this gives CASRAQGAGNSPLHF.